This T cell receptor (beta chain) originates from a study of spatial heterogeneity in lung cancer. The study, taken as a whole, reports: Ubiquitous and regional expanded TCR counts mirrored ubiquitous and regional nonsynonymous mutation counts, respectively. In tumors, expanded intratumoral alpha and beta TCR counts tracked mutation counts.

Time point reported: sample taken at primary tumor resection. In the library, each TCR cDNA molecule bore its own unique molecular identifier. TCRdb re-called the 5' RACE reads with MiXCR, one entry per CDR3 protein. This table holds some 14,000 distinct CDR3 sequences, around 3.1% found once. The germline V gene encodes CDR1 SGHAT and CDR2 FQNNGV. The CDR3 has 14 residues. Trimming cost V 7 bases and J 9 bases; bases outside gene matches: 10. This clonotype was picked up many times. The antigen is unknown. The TCR was taken from a male donor with early-stage non-small cell lung cancer. The input for sequencing was lung tumor tissue, taken at surgery. V gene TRBV11-2 combines with J gene TRBJ2-1; TRBD2 agrees at 9 bases. CDR3: CASTLTAGGGEQFF. Written as DNA, the CDR3 is TGTGCCAGCACCCTCACAGCGGGGGGTGGTGAGCAGTTCTTC.